These 22 T cell receptor beta chains share one sample of origin, sequenced in a study of blood T cell repertoires in COVID-19 (dated by TCRdb to the early 2020s). The method was the immunoSEQ multiplex PCR assay. The table was pulled from immuneACCESS by TCRdb, which kept in-frame rearrangements only. Such tables lose some clones; where checked, under half of the loss comes from unresolved V genes, and the rest has no known cause. A total of approximately 300,000 clones appear in this sample, 90% of them only once. Approximately 7.5% of the sample comes from the top ten. Sequencing was performed on peripheral blood. These receptors were taken from a woman aged 25 to 39 with COVID-19, enrolled during active disease.

The chain recombines TRBV3-1 (or the pseudogene TRBV3-2) with TRBJ2-2; 8 bases are shared with TRBD2. This CDR3 has 20 amino acids. Germline-derived CDR1 and CDR2 are LGHDT and YNNKEL (reference sequence). V dropped 0 bases and J dropped 3; count of bases not matched to a gene: 15. The CDR3 protein is CASSQDYLGGRIEDTGELFF. The DNA for the CDR3 is TGTGCCAGCAGCCAAGATTATCTTGGCGGGAGGATCGAAGACACCGGGGAGCTGTTTTTT.

On this clone: Other DNA sequences in the sample encode the same CDR3. This chain uses TRBV19 with TRBJ2-7, with 11 bases that match TRBD2. After removal of 5 bases from V and 6 bases from J, the junction contained 3 bases not matched to a gene. The CDR3 has 13 amino acids. CDR1 and CDR2 (germline): LNHDA, SQIVND (reference sequence). CDR3 sequence reads: CASSGTSGGEQYF. CDR3 in DNA: TGTGCCAGTAGTGGGACTAGCGGAGGCGAGCAGTACTTC.

V is TRBV3-1 (or the pseudogene TRBV3-2) and J is TRBJ1-3, with 11 bases identical to TRBD1. With 6 bases clipped from V and 0 bases from J, the junction kept 10 bases outside the gene matches. This CDR3 has 18 amino acids. Germline V CDR1 and CDR2: LGHDT, YNNKEL (reference sequence). The CDR3 nucleotides are TGTGCCAGCAGATCGGGACAGGGGGAACTAATCTCTGGAAACACCATATATTTT. Protein: CASRSGQGELISGNTIYF.

The chain uses TRBV2 and TRBJ2-3, with a weak D call TRBD1 (6 bases). V lost 8 bases and J lost 3, with 12 bases in between. The germline V gene encodes CDR1 SNHLY and CDR2 FYNNEI. The CDR3 sequence is 13 residues long. Here the CDR3 DNA reads TGTGCCAGCCTATCAGGGGAAACAGATACGCAGTATTTT. Translation gives CASLSGETDTQYF.

The chain employs TRBV11-2 and TRBJ2-2; TRBD2 matches 10 bases. This CDR3 comprises 15 residues. V trimming: 3 bases; J trimming: 5 bases; junction bases outside the gene matches: 3. Germline CDR1 SGHAT, CDR2 FQNNGV. CDR3: CASSFLAGDTGELFF. For the CDR3, the DNA is TGTGCCAGCAGCTTTCTAGCGGGAGATACCGGGGAGCTGTTTTTT.

This sequence joins TRBV29-1 and TRBJ1-3, with 10 bases that match TRBD1. This CDR3 has 16 amino acids. Losses at the gene ends were 4 bases for V and 4 bases for J; bases not matched to a gene: 10. Germline CDR1 reads SQVTM; CDR2 reads ANQGSEA. The CDR3: CSVGSLDRGKGNTIYF. CDR3 coding DNA: TGCAGCGTTGGCTCGTTGGACAGGGGGAAAGGAAACACCATATATTTT. The complete variable domain, with remaining parts taken from reference TRBV29-1 and TRBJ1-3, reads SAVISQKPSRDICQRGTSLTIQCQVDSQVTMMFWYRQQPGQSLTLIATANQGSEATYESGFVIDKFPISRPNLTFSTLTVSNMSPEDSSIYLCSVGSLDRGKGNTIYFGEGSWLTVV.

The chain is built from TRBV6-2 or TRBV6-3 and TRBJ1-3; no reliable D call. Germline V gene lookup returns CDR1 MNHEY and CDR2 SVGEGT. CDR3 length: 14 residues. V was pared by 6 bases and J by 0 bases, with 9 bases between. The CDR3 sequence is CASSEVVSGNTIYF. The CDR3 region has the DNA TGTGCCAGCAGCGAGGTTGTCTCTGGAAACACCATATATTTT.

A single count supports this clone. The chain recombines TRBV11-2 with TRBJ2-2; tentative D call: TRBD1 (5 bases). Trimming took off 3 bases at V and 5 bases at J, with 10 bases between the two ends. From germline, CDR1 is SGHAT and CDR2 FQNNGV. The CDR3 totals 14 residues. Written as DNA, the CDR3 is TGTGCCAGCAGCTTCCAGGGTCGGACCGGGGAGCTGTTTTTT. It specifies CASSFQGRTGELFF.

The gene calls are TRBV28 and TRBJ1-5; a weak D match, TRBD1 (5 bases). Germline CDR1 MDHEN, CDR2 SYDVKM. The CDR3 is made up of 15 amino acids. The V and J ends lost 3 bases and 7 bases respectively, with 16 bases between them. For the CDR3, the DNA is TGTGCCAGCAGTTTTGGGCCTGCGCAGGGCCAGCCCCAGCATTTT. Protein sequence: CASSFGPAQGQPQHF.

This chain joins TRBV19 and TRBJ1-5; TRBD1 is a possible D gene (6 bases). Per germline, CDR1 LNHDA and CDR2 SQIVND (reference sequence). Trimming stripped 4 bases from V and 4 bases from J, with 14 bases between. The CDR3 is 15 amino acids. In nucleotides, the CDR3 is TGTGCCAGTAGTAAGGGACACCTATTAAATCAGCCCCAGCATTTT. Amino acid sequence: CASSKGHLLNQPQHF.

The V call is TRBV29-1, the J call TRBJ1-2, with D uncertain. This CDR3 is 13 amino acids long. V was clipped by 8 bases and J by 0 bases, with 13 bases between them. The germline gives CDR1 SQVTM, CDR2 ANQGSEA. The CDR3 bases are TGCAGCATTCTGACCGGGGCTAACTATGGCTACACCTTC. Encoded protein: CSILTGANYGYTF.

V is TRBV24-1 and J is TRBJ2-3; D is possibly TRBD2 (6 bases). The ends were cut back, 7 bases at V and 5 bases at J, with 18 bases in the middle. Germline CDR1 and CDR2: KGHDR and SFDVKD. This CDR3 has 15 amino acids. The CDR3 DNA sequence: TGTGCCACCAGCCAGACCGGGACTGCGAGAGATACGCAGTATTTT. This codes for CATSQTGTARDTQYF.

V and J are TRBV27 and TRBJ2-7; D might be TRBD2 (6 bases). Germline lookup yields CDR1 MNHEY and CDR2 SMNVEV (reference sequence). V was shortened by 6 bases and J by 2 bases, with 14 bases between the two germline ends. This CDR3 has 14 amino acids. CDR3 DNA sequence: TGTGCCAGCAGGTCGAGCGGGTTAGCCTACGAGCAGTACTTC. This codes for CASRSSGLAYEQYF.

The rearrangement joins TRBV5-3 to TRBJ1-5; the match to TRBD1 covers 11 bases. TRBV5-3 is assigned to the ORF class and has an uncertain function. V shed 7 bases, J shed 2 bases, and the junction held 17 bases outside the gene matches. The CDR3 runs 19 residues. This CDR3 reads CARSTLRDRGYGRNQPQHF. CDR3 coding DNA: TGTGCCAGATCCACCTTAAGGGACAGGGGGTACGGGCGCAATCAGCCCCAGCATTTT.

V and J are TRBV2 and TRBJ1-3, with D uncertain. Deletions cut 1 base from V and 4 bases from J, with 8 bases between. The CDR3 has 14 amino acids. CDR1 SNHLY and CDR2 FYNNEI come from the germline V gene. CDR3 DNA: TGTGCCAGCAGTGAAGGCGTTTCCGGAAACACCATATATTTT. Residues: CASSEGVSGNTIYF.

The chain is built from TRBV5-1 and TRBJ2-7, with 9 positions matching TRBD1. CDR1 SGHRS and CDR2 YFSETQ come from the germline V gene. The ends lost 5 bases at V and 4 bases at J; junction bases unmatched: 7. CDR3 length: 14 amino acids. CDR3 residues: CASSRDREVYEQYF. For the CDR3, the DNA is TGCGCCAGCAGTCGGGACAGGGAAGTATACGAGCAGTACTTC.

This rearrangement joins TRBV6-5 to TRBJ2-2; D is possibly TRBD1 (5 bases). Trimming removed 7 bases at V and 8 bases at J, with 8 bases between. CDR1 and CDR2 (germline): MNHEY, SVGAGI. CDR3 length: 11 residues. In nucleotides, the CDR3 is TGTGCCAGCAAAGGGGCGGGGGAGCTGTTTTTT. Protein: CASKGAGELFF.

This sequence joins TRBV6-5 and TRBJ1-2; the match to TRBD1 covers 8 bases. The germline CDR1 and CDR2 sequences are MNHEY and SVGAGI. V lost 6 bases and J lost 6; bases outside the gene matches: 9. CDR3 length: 14 residues. CDR3 protein: CASRRGRGLNGYTF. CDR3 sequence (DNA): TGTGCCAGCAGGAGGGGCAGGGGGCTGAATGGCTACACCTTC.

This clone has just a few counts. Other DNA sequences of this sample code for an identical CDR3. The chain carries TRBV12-3 or TRBV12-4 and TRBJ1-1; 8 bases are shared with TRBD1. J lost 3 bases, V lost 6 bases, and 3 bases had no gene match. CDR3 size: 13 residues. CDR3 nucleotide sequence: TGTGCCAGCAGGGACAGGGAAGACACTGAAGCTTTCTTT. Translated: CASRDREDTEAFF.

V and J are TRBV10-3 and TRBJ2-7, with TRBD2 matching over 9 bases. V lost 6 bases to trimming and J lost 4 bases; unmatched junction nucleotides: 10. The germline CDR1 and CDR2 sequences are ENHRY and SYGVKD. The length of the CDR3 is 15 residues. The CDR3 sequence: CAISAARAGGYEQYF. The CDR3 nucleotides are TGTGCCATCAGCGCGGCGCGAGCGGGAGGTTACGAGCAGTACTTC.

The rearrangement uses TRBV28 and TRBJ1-6; D is ambiguous. Between the trimmed V and J ends, which lost 5 bases and 3 bases, there was a span of 8 bases. This CDR3 is built from 14 residues. CDR1 and CDR2 from the germline V gene are MDHEN and SYDVKM. Here the CDR3 reads CASSPSLYNSPLHF. The DNA of the CDR3 is TGTGCCAGCAGTCCTTCTCTCTATAATTCACCCCTCCACTTT.

The CDR3 loop is CASSKGGAGPYNEQFF. The CDR3 DNA reads as TGTGCCAGCAGCAAGGGGGGGGCGGGGCCGTACAATGAGCAGTTCTTC. The gene calls are TRBV27 and TRBJ2-1; a possible D gene is TRBD2 (7 bases). Germline-derived CDR1 and CDR2 are MNHEY and SMNVEV (reference sequence). Trimming pared 6 bases from V and 4 bases from J, leaving 19 bases between. CDR3 length equals 16 residues.